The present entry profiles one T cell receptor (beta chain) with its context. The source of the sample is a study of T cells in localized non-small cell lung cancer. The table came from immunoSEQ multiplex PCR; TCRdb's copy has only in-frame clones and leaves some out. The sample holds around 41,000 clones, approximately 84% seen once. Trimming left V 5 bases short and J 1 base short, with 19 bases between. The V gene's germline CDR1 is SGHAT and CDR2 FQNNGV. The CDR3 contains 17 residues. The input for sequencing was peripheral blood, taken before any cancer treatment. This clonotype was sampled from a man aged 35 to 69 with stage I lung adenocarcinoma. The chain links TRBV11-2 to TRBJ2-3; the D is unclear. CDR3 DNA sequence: TGTGCCAGCAGCGATACCAACCGGGCTATCGGCACAGATACGCAGTATTTT. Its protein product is CASSDTNRAIGTDTQYF.